This TCR beta chain is drawn from a study of blood T cells in healthy people across ages. Germline V gene data show CDR1 as GTSNPN and CDR2 as SVGIG (reference sequence). The CDR3 has 13 residues. J gave up 2 bases and V 4 bases, and 3 bases lay outside the gene matches. Primed by a sample-barcoded 5' primer and a J-beta primer mix, a second PCR proceeded for roughly 6 to 12 cycles. TCRdb analysed the 5' RACE reads with MiXCR anew, one entry per CDR3 protein. The data hold more than 1,400,000 distinct CDR3 sequences, with around two fifths observed a single time. The sample taken for sequencing was blood. The clonotype was recovered from a woman aged 18-30 years in good health. This sequence joins TRBV30 and TRBJ1-1, with 8 bases lining up with TRBD1. The CDR3 reads CAWTGGGNTEAFF. CDR3 in DNA: TGTGCCTGGACAGGGGGCGGAAACACTGAAGCTTTCTTT.